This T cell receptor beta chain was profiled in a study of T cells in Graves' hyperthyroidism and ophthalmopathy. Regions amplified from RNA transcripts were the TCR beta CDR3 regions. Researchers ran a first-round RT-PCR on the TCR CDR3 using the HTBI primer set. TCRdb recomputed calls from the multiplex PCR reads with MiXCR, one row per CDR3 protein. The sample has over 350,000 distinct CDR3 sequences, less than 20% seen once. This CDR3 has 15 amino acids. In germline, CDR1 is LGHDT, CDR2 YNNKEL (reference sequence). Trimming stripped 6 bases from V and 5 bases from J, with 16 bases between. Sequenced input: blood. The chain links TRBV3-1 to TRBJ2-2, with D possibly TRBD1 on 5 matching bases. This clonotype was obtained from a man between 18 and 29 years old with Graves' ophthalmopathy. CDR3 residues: CASSYSSGHTGELFF. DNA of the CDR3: TGTGCCAGCAGTTACTCTTCCGGACATACCGGGGAGCTGTTTTTT. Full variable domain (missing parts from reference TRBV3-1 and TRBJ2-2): DTAVSQTPKYLVTQMGNDKSIKCEQNLGHDTMYWYKQDSKKFLKIMFSYNNKELIINETVPNRFSPKSPDKAHLNLHINSLELGDSAVYFCASSYSSGHTGELFFGEGSRLTVL.